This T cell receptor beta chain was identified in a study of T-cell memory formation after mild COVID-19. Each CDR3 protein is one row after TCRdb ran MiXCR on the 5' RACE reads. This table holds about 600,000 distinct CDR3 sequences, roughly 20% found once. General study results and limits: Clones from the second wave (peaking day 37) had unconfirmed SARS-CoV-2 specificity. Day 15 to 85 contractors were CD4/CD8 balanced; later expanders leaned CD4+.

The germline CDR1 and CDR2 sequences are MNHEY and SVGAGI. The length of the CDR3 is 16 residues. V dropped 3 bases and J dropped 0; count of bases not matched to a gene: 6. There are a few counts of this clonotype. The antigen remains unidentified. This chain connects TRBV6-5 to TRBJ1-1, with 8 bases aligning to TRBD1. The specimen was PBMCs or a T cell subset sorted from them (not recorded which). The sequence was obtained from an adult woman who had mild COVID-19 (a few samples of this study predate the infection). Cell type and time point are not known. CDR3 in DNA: TGTGCCAGCAGTTATGCCCGGACAGGGATGAACACTGAAGCTTTCTTT. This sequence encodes CASSYARTGMNTEAFF.